The clone carrying this TCR beta chain was seen many times. This sample is part of a study of prognosis after radiotherapy for stage I lung cancer. V shed 6 bases and J shed 10 bases, with 11 bases lying between them. This CDR3 is built from 11 residues. Germline CDR1 SNHLY, CDR2 FYNNEI. Amplicons of TCR beta CDR3 were generated from genomic DNA by two-round multiplex PCR. Amplification in first-round PCR relied on primers specific to each TRBV and TRBJ gene. TCRdb reprocessed the multiplex PCR reads via MiXCR and lists one record per CDR3 protein. The table has about 51,000 distinct CDR3 sequences, less than 35% seen once.

The input for sequencing was PBMCs, taken before or after stereotactic body radiation therapy (not recorded which). The source is a donor of 50 years or more with non-small cell lung cancer. This chain joins TRBV2 and TRBJ2-3; D perhaps matches TRBD2 (5 bases). CDR3 DNA sequence: TGTGCCAGCAGCGCGGGTTTGGCGCAGTATTTT. Translating it yields CASSAGLAQYF.